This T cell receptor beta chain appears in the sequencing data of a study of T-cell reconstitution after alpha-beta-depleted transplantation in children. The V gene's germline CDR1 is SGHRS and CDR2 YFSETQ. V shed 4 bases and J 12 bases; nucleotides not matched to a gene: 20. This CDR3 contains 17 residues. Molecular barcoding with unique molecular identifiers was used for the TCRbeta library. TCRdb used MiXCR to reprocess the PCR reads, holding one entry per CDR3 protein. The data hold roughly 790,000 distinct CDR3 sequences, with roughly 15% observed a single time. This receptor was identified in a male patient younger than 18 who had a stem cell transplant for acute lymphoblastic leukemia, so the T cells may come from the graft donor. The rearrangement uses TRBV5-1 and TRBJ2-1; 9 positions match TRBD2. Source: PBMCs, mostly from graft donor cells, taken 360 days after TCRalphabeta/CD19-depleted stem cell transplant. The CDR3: CASSPGGFGREGEVQFF. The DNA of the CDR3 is TGCGCCAGCAGCCCTGGAGGATTTGGGCGGGAGGGAGAAGTGCAGTTCTTC.